Following are 23 T cell receptor beta chains from one sample sequenced in a study of T-cell reconstitution after alpha-beta-depleted transplantation in children. Preparation of the TCRbeta library was carried out with unique molecular identifiers. In TCRdb, the PCR reads were re-called with MiXCR into one record per CDR3 protein. The sample holds under 150,000 distinct CDR3 sequences, about a tenth seen once. The starting material was PBMCs, mostly from graft donor cells, obtained 180 days after TCRalphabeta/CD19-depleted stem cell transplant. The receptors originated from a girl less than two years old who had a stem cell transplant for combined immunodeficiency, so the T cells may come from the graft donor.

There are many counts of this clonotype. The genes are TRBV5-6 and TRBJ2-1; D uncertain. Per germline, CDR1 SGHDT and CDR2 YYEEEE. Trimming removed 4 bases at V and 4 bases at J, with 6 bases between. The CDR3 runs to 12 residues. The CDR3: CASSLNYNEQFF. CDR3 DNA sequence: TGTGCCAGCAGCCTGAATTACAATGAGCAGTTCTTC. Looking up the rest from reference TRBV5-6 and TRBJ2-1 gives the full variable domain: DAGVTQSPTHLIKTRGQQVTLRCSPKSGHDTVSWYQQALGQGPQFIFQYYEEEERQRGNFPDRFSGHQFPNYSSELNVNALLLGDSALYLCASSLNYNEQFFGPGTRLTVL.

The rearrangement links TRBV21-1 to TRBJ2-5; the table's TRBD2 call for D was not verified on the DNA. TRBV21-1 is assigned pseudogene status. The CDR3 sequence is 14 residues long. Here the CDR3 reads CASSPWTSMKTQYF. The CDR3 DNA sequence: TGTGCCAGCAGCCCATGGACTAGCATGAAGACCCAGTACTTC.

The table lists this clonotype with many counts. The gene calls are TRBV29-1 and TRBJ1-3; D ambiguous. Germline loops: CDR1 SQVTM, CDR2 ANQGSEA. V lost 4 bases to trimming and J lost 2 bases, with 3 bases between them. This CDR3 has 11 residues. As DNA, the CDR3 is TGCAGCGTTGGCGCTGGAAACACCATATATTTT. Amino acids: CSVGAGNTIYF.

The table lists this clonotype with a count of one. V is TRBV5-1 and J is TRBJ2-7, with D maybe TRBD1 (6 bases). The V gene lost 5 bases and the J gene lost 3 bases, with 15 bases spanning the gap. Germline V lookup: CDR1 SGHRS, CDR2 YFSETQ. This CDR3 contains 14 residues. The DNA for the CDR3 is TGCGCCAGCAGGCCTTTGACAGGTGTCTACGAGCAGTACTTC. Translated, it gives CASRPLTGVYEQYF.

The chain links TRBV5-1 to TRBJ2-1; 15 positions match TRBD2. V dropped 4 bases and J dropped 9; count of bases not matched to a gene: 11. In germline, CDR1 is SGHRS, CDR2 YFSETQ. The CDR3 runs 17 residues. The CDR3 nucleotides read TGCGCCAGCAGCCCATCCGGGACTAGCGGGAGGTTTGGTGAGCAGTTCTTC. Residues: CASSPSGTSGRFGEQFF.

This clonotype came up many times. The CDR3 does not close with the conserved phenylalanine or tryptophan, likely indicating a read error. The limits of the CDR3 on the DNA are not certain, so only TCRdb's listed CDR3 is given. The chain couples TRBV5-1 to TRBJ2-1; the table's D call TRBD1 went unverified against the DNA. Germline CDR1 SGHRS, CDR2 YFSETQ. Ends included, the CDR3 has 19 residues. CDR3 sequence: CASSLGQGTLAAQGPSTVY.

This clonotype was recorded a few times. The chain carries TRBV20-1 and TRBJ1-1, with TRBD1 matching over 7 bases. V shed 6 bases, J shed 2 bases, and the junction held 6 bases outside the gene matches. The germline gives CDR1 DFQATT, CDR2 SNEGSKA (reference sequence). The CDR3 is 13 residues long. The CDR3 here is CSAPTGLNTEAFF. DNA of the CDR3: TGCAGTGCCCCGACAGGGCTTAACACTGAAGCTTTCTTT.

At least ten counts were recorded for this clonotype. The CDR3 spells CASSLTGLQETQYF. The CDR3 DNA is TGTGCCAGCAGTTTAACAGGGCTTCAAGAGACCCAGTACTTC. The gene calls are TRBV6-5 and TRBJ2-5, with D perhaps TRBD1 (6 bases). The CDR3 extends over 14 amino acids. The ends were cut back, 4 bases at V and 2 bases at J, with 11 bases in the middle. Germline CDR1 and CDR2: MNHEY and SVGAGI.

The rearrangement links TRBV5-6 to TRBJ2-7, with D possibly being TRBD2 (6 bases). Germline CDR1 SGHDT, CDR2 YYEEEE. V dropped 1 base and J dropped 6 bases, with 8 bases sitting between them. The CDR3 is 12 residues long. CDR3 residues: CASSLSGVEQYF. For the CDR3, the DNA is TGTGCCAGCAGCTTGTCGGGGGTCGAGCAGTACTTC.

The V and J genes are TRBV5-6 and TRBJ1-1; weak D call: TRBD1 (6 bases). CDR3 size: 13 residues. The germline V gene has CDR1 SGHDT and CDR2 YYEEEE. Trimming took off 0 bases at V and 7 bases at J, with 10 bases between the two ends. CDR3 nucleotides: TGTGCCAGCAGCTTGGGGGGGGCGGTTGAAGCTTTCTTT. Its protein product is CASSLGGAVEAFF.

Ten or more counts support this clonotype. V usage is TRBV20-1 and J usage is TRBJ2-7; TRBD2 agrees at 10 bases. In germline, CDR1 is DFQATT, CDR2 SNEGSKA (reference sequence). The V gene end was trimmed by 5 bases and the J gene end by 3 bases; junction bases not matched to a gene: 10. The CDR3 consists of 15 residues. The CDR3 DNA sequence: TGCAGTGCTCTCACCCTAGCGGGAGCTAACTACGAGCAGTACTTC. Residues: CSALTLAGANYEQYF.

J is TRBJ2-7 and V is TRBV24-1; 12 positions match TRBD1. Germline V gene data show CDR1 as KGHDR and CDR2 as SFDVKD. The CDR3 consists of 16 residues. V lost 4 bases and J lost 3; bases outside the gene matches: 6. CDR3 bases: TGTGCCACCAGTGACCCCGGGACAGGGGGCGGCTACGAGCAGTACTTC. It codes for CATSDPGTGGGYEQYF.

In this sample, this clonotype turned up a few times. V gene TRBV11-2 combines with J gene TRBJ2-7, with TRBD2 matching 11 bases. Per germline, CDR1 SGHAT and CDR2 FQNNGV. The CDR3 runs 14 residues. Unmatched junction bases numbered 3, after V lost 6 bases and J lost 2 bases. CDR3: CASRSTSGAYEQYF. The CDR3 DNA reads TGTGCCAGCAGATCGACTAGCGGGGCCTACGAGCAGTACTTC.

This clonotype was seen more than once but under ten times. V is TRBV6-5 and J is TRBJ1-2; D is possibly TRBD1 (6 bases). This CDR3 is built from 16 residues. V was clipped by 4 bases and J by 2 bases, with 17 bases between them. Germline values: CDR1 MNHEY, CDR2 SVGAGI. CDR3 bases: TGTGCCAGCAGTTGGTATACAGGGTTTTGGAACTATGGCTACACCTTC. It translates to CASSWYTGFWNYGYTF.

This clonotype has only a few counts. The chain has TRBV5-1 and TRBJ2-3; 8 positions agree with TRBD1. The trim removed 0 bases at V and 5 bases at J, leaving 5 bases unmatched. The CDR3 contains 15 residues. Per the germline V gene, CDR1 is SGHRS and CDR2 is YFSETQ. This CDR3 is CASSLEPRGQDTQYF. CDR3 coding DNA: TGCGCCAGCAGCTTGGAACCCAGGGGGCAAGATACGCAGTATTTT.

The chain uses TRBV7-8 and TRBJ2-6, with TRBD2 matching over 9 bases. V shed 6 bases and J 4 bases; nucleotides not matched to a gene: 19. Germline CDR1 SGHVS, CDR2 FQNEAQ. The CDR3 totals 20 residues. The CDR3 sequence: CASRRPAGGVAESGANVLTF. The DNA for the CDR3 is TGTGCCAGCAGACGCCCGGCGGGAGGGGTTGCAGAATCAGGGGCCAACGTCCTGACTTTC.

This clonotype was picked up a small number of times. The V gene is TRBV5-1, the J gene TRBJ2-7, with unresolved D. The V gene lost 0 bases and the J gene lost 5 bases, with 12 bases spanning the gap. The CDR3 totals 14 residues. Germline lookup yields CDR1 SGHRS and CDR2 YFSETQ. CDR3 DNA sequence: TGCGCCAGCAGCTTGGCGATATCTAACCACGAGCAGTACTTC. Translated, it gives CASSLAISNHEQYF.

This clonotype turned up a few times. The rearrangement uses TRBV3-1 and TRBJ1-2, with 7 bases that match TRBD1. Germline values: CDR1 LGHDT, CDR2 YNNKEL (reference sequence). The length of the CDR3 is 15 residues. The J segment lost 5 bases and the V segment lost 1 base, leaving 7 bases of the junction unmatched. The CDR3 here is CASSQGATGWYGYTF. DNA for the CDR3: TGTGCCAGCAGCCAAGGGGCGACAGGGTGGTATGGCTACACCTTC.

This clonotype was counted many times. The V call is TRBV7-8, the J call TRBJ2-3; D unclear. Germline CDR1 reads SGHVS; CDR2 reads FQNEAQ. The ends were cut back, 4 bases at V and 6 bases at J, with 5 bases in the middle. The CDR3 is made up of 11 amino acids. The CDR3 spells CASSSMDTQYF. The CDR3 nucleotides read TGTGCCAGCAGCTCCATGGATACGCAGTATTTT.

This chain's CDR3 is CSAKNSREVGKTQYF. In DNA, the CDR3 is TGCAGTGCGAAGAACTCCCGGGAGGTGGGAAAGACCCAGTACTTC. This rearrangement joins TRBV20-1 to TRBJ2-5; 7 nucleotides match TRBD2. From germline, CDR1 is DFQATT and CDR2 SNEGSKA (reference sequence). V was clipped by 6 bases and J by 6 bases; unmatched bases: 16. The CDR3 consists of 15 residues.

In this sample, this clonotype turned up a few times. This chain links TRBV29-1 with TRBJ2-1; no clear D. The V gene's germline CDR1 is SQVTM and CDR2 ANQGSEA. V lost 3 bases, J lost 4 bases, and 4 bases lay in between. This CDR3 region has 11 residues. The CDR3 coding sequence is TGCAGCGTTGACAGATACAATGAGCAGTTCTTC. It is translated as CSVDRYNEQFF.

This clonotype was detected only a few times. V and J are TRBV20-1 and TRBJ1-5; D unresolved. The CDR3 sequence is 13 residues long. Trimming stripped 5 bases from V and 5 bases from J, with 13 bases between. Germline-derived CDR1 and CDR2 are DFQATT and SNEGSKA (reference sequence). CDR3 sequence (DNA): TGCAGTGCTGCCGGGGTCTACTATCAGCCCCAGCATTTT. This codes for CSAAGVYYQPQHF.

The chain links TRBV12-3 or TRBV12-4 to TRBJ2-5; D ambiguous. The CDR3 has 14 amino acids. Trimming took 2 bases from V and 5 from J, leaving 12 bases between them. CDR3 bases: TGTGCCAGCAGTTTAAGGATGACATCGGAGACCCAGTACTTC. This encodes CASSLRMTSETQYF.